A selection of T cell receptor beta chains follows, all from one sample in a study of neurological immune-mediated disorders. TCRdb passed the 5' RACE reads through MiXCR, listing each CDR3 protein once. The data show some 55,000 distinct CDR3 sequences, 8% to 9% seen once. Sequencing was performed on PBMCs. The receptors here all came from a woman aged 40 to 50 in good health. CDR3s include the opening cysteine and the closing phenylalanine or tryptophan. A D gene is named only where the DNA matches it firmly. The listing skips clone size in some rows; elsewhere it reads once, few, many or a size class.

d_gene,abundance,j_gene,v_gene,CDR3nt,CDR3aa
-,-,TRBJ2-7,TRBV9,TGTGCCAGCAGCGTAGTTGATGCGACCTACGAGCAGTACTTC,CASSVVDATYEQYF
TRBD1,many,TRBJ1-2,TRBV7-2,TGTGCCAGCAGCACCCGGACAGGGGAGGATGGCTACACCTTC,CASSTRTGEDGYTF
-,many,TRBJ1-4,TRBV18,TGTGCCAGCTCACCGTTGGGGGGAACTAATGAAAAACTGTTTTTT,CASSPLGGTNEKLFF
-,many,TRBJ1-2,TRBV6-2/TRBV6-3,TGTGCCAGCAGCGCCGACGGATCCTATGGCTACACCTTC,CASSADGSYGYTF
-,many,TRBJ1-1,TRBV7-8,TGTGCCAGCAGCTTAGAAGGCATACCGAACACTGAAGCTTTCTTT,CASSLEGIPNTEAFF
TRBD1,many,TRBJ2-7,TRBV5-1,TGCGCCAGCCGGCCCTCAGGGGGCTCCTACGAGCAGTACTTC,CASRPSGGSYEQYF
-,many,TRBJ2-7,TRBV20-1,TGCAGTGCTAGCCTAGGCCACTCCGACGAGCAGTACTTC,CSASLGHSDEQYF
-,many,TRBJ2-2,TRBV5-1,TGCGCCAGCATAGGATCTCCGAACACCGGGGAGCTGTTTTTT,CASIGSPNTGELFF
TRBD2,few,TRBJ2-5,TRBV12-5,TGTGCTAGTGGTTCGGGACTAGCTACAGAGACCCAGTACTTC,CASGSGLATETQYF
TRBD1,many,TRBJ2-3,TRBV5-1,TGCGCCAGCAGCTTCGGGACAGGGGCAGGCACAGATACGCAGTATTTT,CASSFGTGAGTDTQYF
-,many,TRBJ2-5,TRBV7-7,TGTGCTAGCAGCCCCGGAGGCCAAGAGACCCAGTACTTC,CASSPGGQETQYF
-,many,TRBJ2-5,TRBV7-8,TGTGCCAGCAGTTCGCCGGGCTCCAAACAAGAGACCCAGTACTTC,CASSSPGSKQETQYF
-,-,TRBJ2-2,TRBV3-1,TGTGCCAGCAGCCAAGATCGGCAGGGCACCGGGGAGCTGTTTTTT,CASSQDRQGTGELFF
TRBD1,many,TRBJ1-5,TRBV30,TGTGCCTGGAGTGTTGGGACAGGTTACCAGCCCCAGCATTTT,CAWSVGTGYQPQHF
-,-,TRBJ1-5,TRBV19,TGTGCCAGTCTCGCTAAACCTCGTGGGGACGGGCAGCCCCAGCATTTT,CASLAKPRGDGQPQHF